This T cell receptor beta chain was sequenced in a study of HIV-infected children after antiretroviral therapy interruption (dated by TCRdb to the late 2010s). Turning to the overall study: All eight included children had a CD4+ count above 500 and a viral load below 50 copies/ml, with four on planned treatment interruption and four on continuous treatment. Continuous-treatment samples were analyzed from corresponding weeks 0, 48 and 150. Interruption-arm samples came from week 0, week 12, end of interruption (week 24 or 48), and about 3 years after study end. The interruption group had a median age of about 9.5 years, and the continuous treatment group had a median age of about 8 years. Alongside measurements of thymic output, TCR repertoires of children on planned treatment interruption were compared with TCR repertoires of children on continuous antiretroviral treatment. Most participating children had recorded exposure to EBV and CMV.

Relative to germline, V is 3 bases shorter and J is 2 bases shorter, with 13 bases between their ends. From its cysteine to its phenylalanine, the CDR3 spans 15 amino acids. The CDR3 DNA has 45 bases and is translated from base 1. The germline V gene supplies CDR1 ENHRY and CDR2 SYGVKD. The meaning of the sample's treatment or condition label: PENTA 11 planned treatment interruption arm or continuous ART arm. Children from the United Kingdom aged 2 to 15 years who had been given at least three-drug ART for at least 24 weeks were enrolled as participants. Cryopreserved PBMCs with at least 5 million viable cells were required; a handful of candidate patients were excluded for low viable PBMC yield. Using a FACSAria III cell sorter, naive CD4+ CD45RA+ CD45RO- T cells were FACS-sorted out of thawed PBMCs. Sorted cells were fixed, and RNA was extracted using the RNeasy FFPE kit followed by the RNeasy Micro kit.

The method was 3' RACE. TCR libraries were constructed from RNA with a 3' RACE protocol that used unique molecular identifiers to correct for PCR amplification bias. As many as 12 amplicon libraries were pooled and then sequenced on an Illumina MiSeq using v2 2x250 paired-end chemistry. The study's processing was this. Reads were processed with Decombinator for assignment of V and J genes and CDR3, and barcode-based correction of errors and PCR bias was applied. Before Gini coefficients were calculated with the R ineq package, the repertoires were subsampled to the same depth. GLIPH, Hamming distance and a shared triplet metric were used to assess CDR3 similarity. TCRdb cleaned the public reads at Q25 with fastp, built clones with MiXCR and kept in-frame beta chains. Every CDR3 protein is listed once, alongside the most common genes and DNA of its rows. The V and J calls were not made by the authors but by TCRdb's processing. The sample yields more than 75,000 distinct CDR3 sequences; 6% to 8.5% were counted once. The ten largest clonotypes hold around 1.1% of the sample.

Broader findings and caveats from the paper: In naive CD4+ repertoires of PTI patients, CDR3 sharing between time points fell after interruption began; many sequences were shared between end of interruption and 3 years later. The low number of patients is a limitation and the data should be interpreted with caution. Minor non-naive CD45RA+ populations, such as EMRA or stem memory cells, might be present among the sorted CD45RA+ naive cells. The naive CD4+ Gini coefficient rose by the end of treatment interruption, suggesting clonal expansion, and returned to baseline by 3 years.

This clonotype was found a few times. The specificity of this receptor is unknown. No per-base quality is available; no much larger clone lies one base away. The sequence was obtained from a pool of human donors with HIV. Specimen: CD45RA+ CD4+ T cells from PBMCs, pooled from several time points, collected from a donor given antiretroviral therapy, either interrupted or continuous. According to the study, the label for this sample's cell subset or site signals: naive CD4+ CD45RA+ CD45RO- T cells. This chain joins TRBV10-3 to TRBJ1-2; no D gene is confidently identified. For the CDR3, the sequence is CAISEVPGVNYGYTF. In nucleotides, the sequence is TGTGCCATCAGTGAAGTCCCTGGAGTAAACTATGGCTACACCTTC.